The T cell receptor beta chain under discussion was sequenced for a study of T cell responses to AZD1222 COVID-19 vaccine. Clones were read by immunoSEQ multiplex PCR, and TCRdb kept only the in-frame ones, dropping some. The sample contains about 120,000 clones, roughly 90% of which appear only once. With respect to this clone: Its cognate antigen is unknown.

Points from the study as a whole: Vaccine-related CD4 TCRs covered spike, predominating at 160-218 and 743-854. Repertoires were collected only later (after the peak T cell response had occurred). Once two AZD1222 doses were given, Spike-specific TCR breadth and depth went up.

Second-dose schedules of about 4 or about 12 weeks were combined. The sample was peripheral blood, taken 28 days after the second AZD1222 dose. This receptor was taken from an adult who received the AZD1222 COVID-19 vaccine.

In DNA form, the CDR3 reads TGTGCCAGCAGCTTGAGTCTAGCCTCCTACGAGCAGTACTTC. Translated, it gives CASSLSLASYEQYF. The chain carries TRBV5-6 and TRBJ2-7; D perhaps matches TRBD2 (5 bases). V lost 1 base and J lost 0, with 8 bases in between. CDR1 and CDR2 (germline): SGHDT, YYEEEE. The CDR3 is 14 amino acids.